This T cell receptor (beta chain) comes out of a study of OX40 agonist ivuxolimab in advanced cancers. Study-level results: Partial responders at 0.1-3.0 mg/kg had among the lowest clonal expansion. Clonal expansion by week 6 occurred in CD4+ and CD8+ blood T cells (at 0.1 to 3.0 mg/kg).

Germline CDR1 and CDR2: SGDLS and YYNGEE. This CDR3 is built from 15 residues. Trimming cost V 1 base and J 1 base; bases outside gene matches: 3. The method was immunoSEQ multiplex PCR; TCRdb's version includes in-frame clones alone and lacks a portion of them. The sample includes 15,000 to 20,000 clones, 90% to 95% of them seen just once. Blood was sampled at baseline, cycle 4 day 1, and cycle 7 day 1. Note on this clone: The antigen remains unidentified.

Sequenced material: CD4+ or CD8+ T cells sorted from blood, taken in a trial of the OX40 agonist ivuxolimab. The receptor was isolated from an adult with an advanced solid tumor such as melanoma, head and neck, liver or kidney cancer. The chain couples TRBV9 to TRBJ2-7; TRBD1 matches at 9 bases. The chain's CDR3 is CASSVTGGLSYEQYF. The CDR3 DNA reads TGTGCCAGCAGCGTAACAGGGGGCCTTTCCTACGAGCAGTACTTC.